Following are 11 T cell receptor beta chains from one sample sequenced in a study. TCRdb re-called the RT-PCR reads through MiXCR, storing one row per CDR3 protein. In the table there are 650,000 to 800,000 distinct CDR3 sequences, 12% to 15% of which are singletons. Sequencing was performed on memory CD4+ T cells from blood. These receptors were taken from a female donor in good health, serving as a healthy control.

The sample holds a few counts of this clonotype. The chain is built from TRBV28 and TRBJ1-2, with 8 bases matching TRBD1. J was trimmed by 4 bases and V by 4 bases; bases with no gene match: 8. The CDR3 is 15 residues long. Germline CDR1 and CDR2: MDHEN and SYDVKM. In nucleotides, the CDR3 is TGTGCCAGCAGTTCCCTACAGGGGGAAAGCTATGGCTACACCTTC. Its translation: CASSSLQGESYGYTF.

This chain uses TRBV6-6 with TRBJ2-7; D is possibly TRBD2 (5 bases). CDR3 length: 17 residues. Trimming removed 0 bases from V and 0 bases from J, with 15 bases in between. Germline V gene lookup returns CDR1 MNHNY and CDR2 SVGAGI (reference sequence). The CDR3 coding sequence is TGTGCCAGCAGTTACTCGCAAATGATAGGGAGCTCCTACGAGCAGTACTTC. Amino acids: CASSYSQMIGSSYEQYF.

As for this clonotype: This may be a read error, as it is one base from a much larger clone. V usage is TRBV20-1 and J usage is TRBJ2-5; 11 bases match TRBD2. Germline loops: CDR1 DFQATT, CDR2 SNEGSKA (reference sequence). Trimming removed 3 bases from V and 3 bases from J; junction bases left unmatched: 12. The CDR3 has 17 residues. The CDR3 reads CSASAVAGGAAKETQYF. In DNA, the CDR3 is TGCAGTGCTAGTGCGGTAGCGGGAGGGGCGGCCAAAGAGACCCAGTACTTC.

V is TRBV7-2 and J is TRBJ1-5; D is ambiguous. The ends were cut back, 5 bases at V and 0 bases at J, with 14 bases in the middle. The length of the CDR3 is 16 residues. The V gene's germline CDR1 is SGHTA and CDR2 FQGNSA. CDR3 in DNA: TGTGCCAGCAGCCCCCCGCCGGGCCTTAGCAATCAGCCCCAGCATTTT. It encodes CASSPPPGLSNQPQHF.

This clonotype showed up just a few times. The rearrangement links TRBV12-3 or TRBV12-4 to TRBJ2-1; 7 bases match TRBD1. Trimming took 8 bases from V and 3 from J; bases not matched to a gene: 7. The CDR3 consists of 14 residues. CDR3 protein: CASVLTGLYNEQFF. DNA of the CDR3: TGTGCCAGCGTACTGACAGGGCTCTACAATGAGCAGTTCTTC.

The chain couples TRBV6-2 or TRBV6-3 to TRBJ2-1, with 9 positions matching TRBD2. V lost 2 bases, J lost 8 bases, and 16 bases stayed unmatched. The CDR3 has 18 amino acids. Germline assignment: CDR1 MNHEY and CDR2 SVGEGT. CDR3 residues: CASSYRTRGAGGRDEQFF. The CDR3 bases are TGTGCCAGCAGTTACAGGACACGGGGAGCGGGAGGTCGGGATGAGCAGTTCTTC.

This sequence joins TRBV15 and TRBJ1-4, with D hard to call. CDR1 is LNHNV, CDR2 YYDKDF, per germline (reference sequence). Trimming stripped 0 bases from V and 0 bases from J, with 8 bases between. This CDR3 region has 16 residues. The CDR3 spells CATSRDLQATNEKLFF. DNA of the CDR3: TGTGCCACCAGCAGAGATCTGCAGGCAACTAATGAAAAACTGTTTTTT. The full variable domain, rest sourced from reference TRBV15 and TRBJ1-4, is DAMVIQNPRYQVTQFGKPVTLSCSQTLNHNVMYWYQQKSSQAPKLLFHYYDKDFNNEADTPDNFQSRRPNTSFCFLDIRSPGLGDTAMYLCATSRDLQATNEKLFFGSGTQLSVL.

The rearrangement uses TRBV7-8 and TRBJ2-3, with a weak D call TRBD1 (6 bases). Per the germline V gene, CDR1 is SGHVS and CDR2 is FQNEAQ. This CDR3 has 16 residues. V gave up 3 bases and J gave up 6 bases, with 19 bases separating them. The CDR3 spells CASSFSGPRRGDTQYF. The CDR3 nucleotides read TGTGCCAGCAGCTTTTCGGGGCCCCGAAGGGGGGATACGCAGTATTTT. The whole variable domain, remainder taken from reference TRBV7-8 and TRBJ2-3, is GAGVSQSPRYKVAKRGQDVALRCDPISGHVSLFWYQQALGQGPEFLTYFQNEAQLDKSGLPSDRFFAERPEGSVSTLKIQRTQQEDSAVYLCASSFSGPRRGDTQYFGPGTRLTVL.

The rearrangement links TRBV20-1 to TRBJ2-7; maybe TRBD1 (6 bases). CDR3 length equals 13 residues. Trimming stripped 6 bases from V and 5 bases from J, with 17 bases between. The germline V gene encodes CDR1 DFQATT and CDR2 SNEGSKA (reference sequence). CDR3 residues: CSAGTGTSHEQYF. The CDR3, as DNA: TGCAGTGCGGGAACCGGGACATCCCACGAGCAGTACTTC.

This rearrangement joins TRBV6-1 to TRBJ1-1; D may be TRBD1 (5 bases). V gave up 1 base and J gave up 7 bases, with 10 bases separating them. The germline CDR1 and CDR2 sequences are MNHNS and SASEGT. The CDR3 has 13 amino acids. CDR3 nucleotide sequence: TGTGCCAGCAGTGAAGGGGCAGGGCTTGAAGCTTTCTTT. Protein: CASSEGAGLEAFF.

In its sample, this clonotype was seen a few times. The gene calls are TRBV4-3 and TRBJ2-3, with D unclear. This CDR3 contains 13 residues. Germline CDR1 reads LGHNA; CDR2 reads YSLEER. Trimming removed 5 bases from V and 2 bases from J, with 8 bases in between. CDR3 nucleotide sequence: TGCGCCAGCAGCGCCCTTTCCACAGATACGCAGTATTTT. Translated, it gives CASSALSTDTQYF.